Listed below are T cell receptor beta chains from one sample, sequenced in a study of radiotherapy plus CTLA-4 blockade in lung cancer. The method was immunoSEQ multiplex PCR; TCRdb's version includes in-frame clones alone and lacks a portion of them. This table has roughly 50,000 clones, 86% appearing once. This material consisted of peripheral blood, taken from a patient treated with radiotherapy plus ipilimumab. The receptors were gathered from a human donor with non-small cell lung cancer that progressed on radiotherapy plus ipilimumab. Some clones in this sample may be carry-over from other donors' samples. Each CDR3 is given with its conserved first and last residue. Where a row states a size, it is once, few, many or the class of an expanded clone; other rows omit it.

V	size	J	length	CDR3
TRBV4-3	.	TRBJ2-7	15	CASSQDRTLSYEQYF
TRBV5-1	.	TRBJ1-1	15	CASSTRQGANTEAFF
TRBV5-1	.	TRBJ2-3	17	CASSLSSSGRAGNTQYF
TRBV29-1	.	TRBJ2-5	12	CSVAKSQETQYF
TRBV19	.	TRBJ1-1	14	CASIYRGLWTEAFF
TRBV6-1	medium-sized	TRBJ2-7	13	CAIRTQGRGEQYF
TRBV30	.	TRBJ2-4	16	CAWSVRSGTRGNIQYF
TRBV29-1	.	TRBJ1-1	13	CSVRVELATEAFF
TRBV5-1	.	TRBJ1-4	14	CASSLRDRGRELFF
TRBV19	.	TRBJ2-7	16	CASGPPRQGDYYEQYF
TRBV9	.	TRBJ2-3	18	CASSVGTSGIPSTDTQYF
TRBV14	.	TRBJ2-7	14	CASSHPGQSYEQYF
TRBV10-2	.	TRBJ2-7	16	CASSESGSGGADEQYF
TRBV5-1	.	TRBJ2-2	15	CASSLGHSRTGELFF
TRBV4-3	.	TRBJ1-4	16	CASSHLSGGESEKLFF
TRBV7-2	.	TRBJ2-2	13	CATTSGRTGELFF
TRBV4-2	.	TRBJ2-1	16	CASSILLISSYNEQFF
TRBV2	.	TRBJ2-2	16	CASSVSHLENTGELFF
TRBV27	.	TRBJ1-1	16	CASSLRPLQGGTEAFF
TRBV6-1	.	TRBJ1-1	13	CASREVGGTEAFF
TRBV19	.	TRBJ2-1	15	CASSKPGQGLNEQFF
TRBV29-1	.	TRBJ2-5	13	CSVEEGGGETQYF
TRBV2	once	TRBJ2-3	15	CASKPSGGPTDTQYF
TRBV5-1	.	TRBJ2-1	16	CASSSSGATLYNEQFF
TRBV5-1	.	TRBJ2-2	16	CASSIWEQGGTGELFF
TRBV11-2	.	TRBJ1-1	13	CASSPRQYSEAFF
TRBV13	.	TRBJ1-6	14	CASTPGGYNSPLHF
TRBV2	.	TRBJ1-2	13	CASSEAPLSGYTF
TRBV6-5	.	TRBJ1-1	15	CASSRTGTRDTEAFF
TRBV5-5	.	TRBJ1-1	15	CASSLGGGQGTEAFF
TRBV5-4	once	TRBJ2-5	14	CASSLGAGQETQYF
TRBV10-3	.	TRBJ2-3	16	CAISESLGLTADTQYF
TRBV2	.	TRBJ2-1	14	CASRAAGAYNEQFF
TRBV27	.	TRBJ2-3	12	CASSSGADTQYF
TRBV9	.	TRBJ2-3	16	CASSVGRGGMGDTQYF
TRBV6-6	few	TRBJ1-4	12	CASSRDIEKLFF
TRBV27	.	TRBJ2-7	16	CASSSPRDSGSYEQYF
TRBV12-5	.	TRBJ2-3	13	CASGQSGSDTQYF
TRBV30	few	TRBJ2-7	13	CAWSGAGTYEQYF
TRBV7-8	.	TRBJ1-3	14	CASSPRGSGNTIYF
TRBV5-8	.	TRBJ2-5	16	CASSLWGTGRSETQYF
TRBV2	few	TRBJ1-2	11	CASSQPQGYTF
TRBV9	.	TRBJ1-1	14	CASSVDVGPPEAFF
TRBV7-2	.	TRBJ2-1	11	CASSPGGEQFF
TRBV25-1	.	TRBJ2-3	12	CASSESTGTQYF
TRBV6-6	.	TRBJ2-7	14	CASSYLGVGGEQYF
TRBV9	.	TRBJ2-3	12	CASSVAPDTQYF
TRBV19	.	TRBJ1-2	14	CASSIGPGNYGYTF
TRBV29-1	.	TRBJ1-4	15	CSVRAIGGINEKLFF
TRBV25-1	.	TRBJ2-1	16	CASSAGLSGRAGEQFF
TRBV30	.	TRBJ2-7	15	CAWSVGDRGFYEQYF
TRBV9	.	TRBJ1-2	13	CASSKTGANGYTF
TRBV18	few	TRBJ1-2	14	CASSPSGQGDGYTF
TRBV27	.	TRBJ1-3	18	CASSLLGDRAGSGNTIYF
TRBV27	.	TRBJ1-2	13	CASRDRFNYGYTF
TRBV11-2	.	TRBJ2-7	16	CASSLDPGGDSYEQYF
TRBV27	.	TRBJ2-5	13	CASSPRIRETQYF
TRBV30	.	TRBJ1-6	15	CAWSVGDRDHSPLHF
TRBV6-6	.	TRBJ2-3	16	CASSYGAGDPTDTQYF
TRBV19	.	TRBJ2-1	16	CASSIEWQGARNEQFF